The 20 T cell receptor beta chains below were found in one sample sequenced in a study of blood T cell repertoires in COVID-19. Method: immunoSEQ multiplex PCR; TCRdb's copy keeps in-frame clones and lacks some. The sample lists 250,000 or so clones, approximately 89% seen once, with roughly 2.9% in the top ten. The sequencing sample was made of PBMCs or T cells enriched from blood (not recorded which). The receptors originated from a man aged 35-49 years who had been exposed to COVID-19.

This chain links TRBV19 with TRBJ2-1; TRBD2 matches at 10 bases. The V segment lost 2 bases and the J segment 4 bases; nucleotides outside the gene matches: 11. Per the germline V gene, CDR1 is LNHDA and CDR2 is SQIVND (reference sequence). The CDR3 is 18 residues long. For the CDR3, the DNA is TGTGCCAGTAGTATAAGGCTAGCGGGAGAGTGGGGATACAATGAGCAGTTCTTC. Residues: CASSIRLAGEWGYNEQFF.

V usage is TRBV11-2 and J usage is TRBJ2-3, with TRBD2 identical over 7 bases. The V gene's germline CDR1 is SGHAT and CDR2 FQNNGV. The V gene end was trimmed by 1 base and the J gene end by 7 bases; junction bases not matched to a gene: 8. The CDR3 has 15 residues. The DNA for the CDR3 is TGTGCCAGCAGCTTAGCCGGCGGGAGAGCGAATACGCAGTATTTT. Protein: CASSLAGGRANTQYF.

The V and J genes are TRBV4-1 and TRBJ2-5; TRBD2 agrees at 11 bases. Per the germline V gene, CDR1 is MGHRA and CDR2 is YSYEKL. After removal of 0 bases from V and 5 bases from J, the junction contained 5 bases not matched to a gene. There are 16 residues in the CDR3. Here the CDR3 DNA reads TGCGCCAGCAGCCAAGATGGGACTAGCGGTCGGGAGACCCAGTACTTC. Translating gives CASSQDGTSGRETQYF.

The rearrangement links TRBV6-5 to TRBJ1-1; a weak D match, TRBD1 (5 bases). V lost 2 bases and J 0 bases, leaving 10 bases between the germline ends. Germline V gene sequence: CDR1 MNHEY, CDR2 SVGAGI. The CDR3 consists of 15 residues. CDR3 in amino acids: CASSYRRGLNTEAFF. The CDR3 DNA reads as TGTGCCAGCAGTTACCGGCGGGGCCTGAACACTGAAGCTTTCTTT.

The rearrangement uses TRBV5-1 and TRBJ2-7; no firm D call. CDR1 and CDR2 (germline): SGHRS, YFSETQ. The length of the CDR3 is 12 residues. Trimming shortened V by 5 bases and J by 2 bases, and 8 bases separated the two germline ends. The CDR3 nucleotides read TGCGCCAGCAGTCGGTCACCCTACGAGCAGTACTTC. Translated: CASSRSPYEQYF.

V is TRBV7-9 and J is TRBJ1-4; perhaps TRBD1 as D (5 bases). Trimming cost V 4 bases and J 2 bases, with 11 bases left between them. Germline values: CDR1 SEHNR, CDR2 FQNEAQ (reference sequence). There are 15 residues in the CDR3. The chain's CDR3 is CASSSRDLTNEKLFF. For the CDR3, the DNA is TGTGCCAGCAGCTCCAGGGACTTGACTAATGAAAAACTGTTTTTT. The full variable domain, completed using reference TRBV7-9 and TRBJ1-4, is DTGVSQNPRHKITKRGQNVTFRCDPISEHNRLYWYRQTLGQGPEFLTYFQNEAQLEKSRLLSDRFSAERPKGSFSTLEIQRTEQGDSAMYLCASSSRDLTNEKLFFGSGTQLSVL.

This clone was detected only once. The V call is TRBV9, the J call TRBJ2-3, with a tentative D call TRBD2 (6 bases). V shed 3 bases and J shed 4 bases, with 15 bases lying between them. The CDR3 has 15 residues. Germline V lookup: CDR1 SGDLS, CDR2 YYNGEE. The CDR3 sequence: CASSGSGRTADTQYF. The CDR3 DNA follows: TGTGCCAGCAGCGGATCAGGGAGGACGGCAGATACGCAGTATTTT. Using reference TRBV9 and TRBJ2-3 for the parts outside the CDR3, the full variable domain is DSGVTQTPKHLITATGQRVTLRCSPRSGDLSVYWYQQSLDQGLQFLIQYYNGEERAKGNILERFSAQQFPDLHSELNLSSLELGDSALYFCASSGSGRTADTQYFGPGTRLTVL.

This sequence joins TRBV10-1 and TRBJ1-2; 7 nucleotides align to TRBD1. The CDR3 is 16 amino acids. Trimming at V came to 6 bases and at J to 1 base, leaving 11 bases not matched to a gene. Germline values: CDR1 WNHNN, CDR2 SYGVQD (reference sequence). CDR3 region: CASRPGVQGHNYGYTF. As DNA, the CDR3 is TGCGCCAGCAGACCAGGTGTACAGGGGCATAACTATGGCTACACCTTC.

The chain has TRBV10-3 and TRBJ1-5; 8 bases map to TRBD1. Germline V gene sequence: CDR1 ENHRY, CDR2 SYGVKD. The trim removed 4 bases at V and 2 bases at J, leaving 1 base unmatched. The CDR3 is 14 residues long. The CDR3 DNA follows: TGTGCCATCAGTGGACAGGGGCGCAATCAGCCCCAGCATTTT. This sequence encodes CAISGQGRNQPQHF.

A single count supports this clone. The V gene is TRBV5-1, the J gene TRBJ2-5; tentatively, D is TRBD1 (6 bases). Germline V lookup: CDR1 SGHRS, CDR2 YFSETQ. V dropped 1 base and J dropped 3 bases, with 13 bases sitting between them. This CDR3 has 15 residues. CDR3 amino acids: CASSLRTAGEETQYF. The CDR3 nucleotides are TGCGCCAGCAGCTTGAGGACAGCAGGGGAAGAGACCCAGTACTTC.

Notes on this clone: One junction end does not reproduce the germline sequence, and a read error may be involved. The gene calls are TRBV3-1 (or the pseudogene TRBV3-2) and TRBJ2-7; a possible D gene is TRBD1 (6 bases). The CDR3 loop spans 13 amino acids. Germline V lookup: CDR1 LGHDT, CDR2 YNNKEL (reference sequence). The CDR3 nucleotides read TGTGCCAGCAGCCAGGTCCCCCTACAGGGCTTGGACTTC. Protein product: CASSQVPLQGLDF.

J is TRBJ2-2 and V is TRBV10-3, with 12 bases identical to TRBD2. CDR1 is ENHRY, CDR2 SYGVKD, per germline. The CDR3 runs to 14 residues. V lost 9 bases to trimming and J lost 6 bases; unmatched junction nucleotides: 5. The CDR3 region is CAIGTSGSPGELFF. For the CDR3, the DNA is TGTGCCATAGGGACTAGCGGGTCTCCCGGGGAGCTGTTTTTT.

This chain connects TRBV12-3 or TRBV12-4 to TRBJ1-1, with 7 positions matching TRBD1. Trimming took 8 bases from V and 6 from J; bases not matched to a gene: 6. The CDR3 has 12 amino acids. For the CDR3, the DNA is TGTGCCAGCGGATTGACAGGGCCTGAAGCTTTCTTT. Translated: CASGLTGPEAFF.

This chain uses TRBV18 with TRBJ1-4; 11 positions match TRBD1. This CDR3 has 15 residues. The germline V gene encodes CDR1 KGHSH and CDR2 LQKENI. Trimming took 3 bases from V and 7 from J; bases not matched to a gene: 4. CDR3: CASSPGTGGGEKLFF. The CDR3 bases are TGTGCCAGCTCACCCGGGACAGGGGGTGGTGAAAAACTGTTTTTT.

The chain combines TRBV4-2 with TRBJ1-2, with 8 bases that match TRBD1. CDR1 LGHNA and CDR2 YNFKEQ come from the germline V gene. The CDR3 consists of 17 residues. Unmatched junction bases numbered 11, after V lost 3 bases and J lost 2 bases. The CDR3 spells CASSHTSRDRPNYGYTF. The CDR3 nucleotides read TGTGCCAGCAGCCATACAAGCAGGGACAGGCCCAACTATGGCTACACCTTC.

The chain is built from TRBV7-2 and TRBJ2-5, with D tentatively TRBD1 (5 bases). V shed 5 bases and J shed 2 bases, with 12 bases lying between them. Germline V gene data show CDR1 as SGHTA and CDR2 as FQGNSA. This CDR3 spans 14 amino acids. For the CDR3, the DNA is TGTGCCAGCAGCCCAGCCCACAGGCAAGAGACCCAGTACTTC. The encoded protein is CASSPAHRQETQYF.

The rearrangement uses TRBV5-5 and TRBJ1-1, with 11 nucleotides matching TRBD1. This CDR3 has 16 residues. The germline V gene has CDR1 SGHKS and CDR2 YYEKEE (reference sequence). The ends lost 2 bases at V and 4 bases at J; junction bases unmatched: 7. The CDR3 nucleotides read TGTGCCAGCAGCTTCCGATTGGGGACAGGGGGCACTGAAGCTTTCTTT. Translated, it gives CASSFRLGTGGTEAFF.

The chain employs TRBV19 and TRBJ2-2; perhaps TRBD2 as D (5 bases). This CDR3 has 16 residues. Between the trimmed V and J ends, which lost 3 bases and 3 bases, there was a span of 14 bases. Germline CDR1 is LNHDA and CDR2 is SQIVND (reference sequence). DNA of the CDR3: TGTGCCAGTAGTATCTCCGGGATATCGTACACCGGGGAGCTGTTTTTT. Its protein product is CASSISGISYTGELFF.

This clone was observed a single time. This chain connects TRBV19 to TRBJ2-1, with D possibly TRBD2 on 6 matching bases. CDR3 length: 13 residues. Trimming stripped 3 bases from V and 12 bases from J, with 15 bases between. CDR1 is LNHDA, CDR2 SQIVND, per germline (reference sequence). The CDR3 loop reads CASSMAGSTGQFF. The CDR3 nucleotides are TGTGCCAGTAGTATGGCGGGGTCCACGGGGCAGTTCTTC.

The rearrangement joins TRBV5-8 to TRBJ1-5, with a weak D call TRBD1 (5 bases). CDR1 and CDR2 (germline): SGHTS, YDEGEE. Trimming shortened V by 0 bases and J by 7 bases, and 14 bases separated the two germline ends. The CDR3 totals 15 residues. The CDR3 nucleotides read TGTGCCAGCAGCTTGGTTTGGGGGGGACGGCAGCCCCAGCATTTT. Amino acid sequence: CASSLVWGGRQPQHF.